This T cell receptor (beta chain) was identified in a study of cytomegalovirus exposure and HLA in healthy donors. Study outcomes and limitations: Among the most significant clusters, several appeared linked to common viral pathogens in a later analysis. Most TCR sequences were uncommon, yet certain public TCRs appeared in many donors. About 87% or about 30% of the time was how often most TCR beta V segments were productive, according to an earlier analysis.

The CDR3 has 15 residues. Germline CDR1 and CDR2: SGHTA and FQGTGA. About this clone itself: The antigen is not known. The junction departs from the called germline gene at one end, perhaps through a read error.

13 Jbeta primers and 60 Vbeta primers were used for the PCR. The repertoire was sequenced with immunoSEQ multiplex PCR; TCRdb's copy has only in-frame clones and lacks some. In the table there are fewer than 250,000 clones, around 79% of which are singletons. The chain carries TRBV7-3 and TRBJ2-1; maybe TRBD2 (6 bases). The sequencing input was PBMCs. The sequence was obtained from a male donor in good health and CMV-seronegative. In DNA, the CDR3 is TGTTCCAGCAGCTTGGGCGGGACCCCCTACAATGAGCAGTTCTTC. It codes for CSSSLGGTPYNEQFF.